This T cell receptor (beta chain) was identified during a study of control samples from healthy donors and cancer patients. Germline V gene sequence: CDR1 MNHEY, CDR2 SVGEGT. The V end was cut by 0 bases, the J end by 2 bases, with 13 bases between. The length of the CDR3 is 17 residues. The repertoire was sequenced with immunoSEQ multiplex PCR; TCRdb's copy has only in-frame clones and lacks some. The sample lists about 170,000 clones, around 93% occurring once. The sequence was collected from a woman aged 55-70 years in good health. The chain joins TRBV6-2 or TRBV6-3 to TRBJ1-4, with D unclear. The material sequenced was blood. The CDR3 region is CASSYSPRLATNEKLFF. The CDR3 DNA is TGTGCCAGCAGTTACTCTCCACGACTAGCTACTAATGAAAAACTGTTTTTT.